This record covers a single T cell receptor beta chain. The antigen is unknown. The V gene's germline CDR1 is MNHNY and CDR2 SVGAGI (reference sequence). The V and J ends lost 5 bases and 3 bases respectively, with 10 bases between them. This CDR3 has 13 amino acids. The data were obtained in a study of OX40 agonist ivuxolimab in advanced cancers. Study as a whole: Patients undergoing dose escalation presented with hepatocellular carcinoma, melanoma, renal cell or head and neck cancer. Whole-study results and caveats: Blood T cells, both CD4+ and CD8+, expanded clonally by week 6 at 0.1 to 3.0 mg/kg. CD4+ T cells averaged fewer expanded clones than CD8+ T cells.

Here immunoSEQ multiplex PCR was the method, and the copy in TCRdb shows in-frame clones only, minus some. Of approximately 35,000 clones in the sample, roughly 71% were seen once. Sequencing used CD4+ or CD8+ T cells sorted from blood, obtained in a trial of the OX40 agonist ivuxolimab. The chain carries TRBV6-6 and TRBJ2-5; D gene uncertain. The source is an adult with an advanced solid tumor such as melanoma, head and neck, liver or kidney cancer. The CDR3 DNA reads as TGTGCCAGCAGTGACGACATAAAAGAGACCCAGTACTTC. It translates to CASSDDIKETQYF.